This is a list of T cell receptor beta chains from one sample in a study of blood T cell repertoires in COVID-19. The protocol was immunoSEQ multiplex PCR, while the TCRdb copy is restricted to in-frame clones and leaves out a portion. Seen here are 40,000 or so clones, around 85% observed once, and the top ten hold more than 8%. Source material: peripheral blood. The receptor source for this set is a human donor in a cohort sampled during active COVID-19. The CDR3 runs from the conserved cysteine through the conserved F or W. D genes are given only for firm matches. Clone size is not always given. Where it is, it says once, few, many or a class for expanded clones.

V: TRBV2; D: TRBD1; size: NA; J: TRBJ1-3; CDR3: CASSVTGGVGNTIYF; DNA: TGTGCCAGCAGTGTGACAGGGGGCGTTGGAAACACCATATATTTT
V: TRBV7-2; D: TRBD1; size: NA; J: TRBJ1-2; CDR3: CASRGGTGYGYTF; DNA: TGTGCCAGCAGGGGAGGGACAGGCTATGGCTACACCTTC
V: TRBV10-3; D: TRBD1; size: NA; J: TRBJ2-7; CDR3: CAISEGQVFEQYF; DNA: TGTGCCATCAGTGAGGGACAGGTCTTCGAGCAGTACTTC
V: TRBV12-3/TRBV12-4; D: NA; size: NA; J: TRBJ1-1; CDR3: CASSFDMNTEAFF; DNA: TGTGCCAGCAGTTTTGACATGAACACTGAAGCTTTCTTT
V: TRBV6-1; D: NA; size: NA; J: TRBJ2-7; CDR3: CASSEAQVGEQYF; DNA: TGTGCCAGCAGTGAAGCGCAGGTAGGCGAGCAGTACTTC
V: TRBV30; D: TRBD1; size: NA; J: TRBJ1-2; CDR3: CAWSINRGHGYTF; DNA: TGTGCCTGGAGTATAAACAGGGGGCATGGCTACACCTTC
V: TRBV29-1; D: NA; size: NA; J: TRBJ1-4; CDR3: CSVTLGVDNEKLFF; DNA: TGCAGCGTGACTCTCGGGGTGGATAATGAAAAACTGTTTTTT
V: TRBV9; D: TRBD2; size: NA; J: TRBJ2-1; CDR3: CASSVTSGGQYNEQFF; DNA: TGTGCCAGCAGCGTGACTAGCGGGGGACAATACAATGAGCAGTTCTTC
V: TRBV27; D: NA; size: once; J: TRBJ2-5; CDR3: CASRETVQETQYF; DNA: TGTGCCAGCAGGGAGACAGTACAAGAGACCCAGTACTTC
V: TRBV19; D: TRBD1; size: few; J: TRBJ1-5; CDR3: CASGKTSGGESNQPQHF; DNA: TGTGCCAGCGGCAAAACTTCAGGGGGCGAGAGCAATCAGCCCCAGCATTTT
V: TRBV7-8; D: NA; size: NA; J: TRBJ2-5; CDR3: CASKLMEGRLKETQYF; DNA: TGTGCCAGCAAGTTGATGGAGGGACGACTGAAAGAGACCCAGTACTTC
V: TRBV10-3; D: TRBD2; size: NA; J: TRBJ2-7; CDR3: CAITASGKSEQYF; DNA: TGTGCCATCACGGCTAGCGGGAAAAGCGAGCAGTACTTC
V: TRBV4-1; D: TRBD2; size: NA; J: TRBJ2-2; CDR3: CASSQDWGLHTGELFF; DNA: TGCGCCAGCAGCCAAGATTGGGGACTACACACCGGGGAGCTGTTTTTT
V: TRBV19; D: NA; size: NA; J: TRBJ2-3; CDR3: CASSMGAGSTDTQYF; DNA: TGTGCCAGTAGTATGGGGGCAGGGAGCACAGATACGCAGTATTTT
V: TRBV19; D: NA; size: NA; J: TRBJ2-1; CDR3: CASNSQRREYNEQFF; DNA: TGTGCCAGTAACTCCCAGCGGAGAGAATACAATGAGCAGTTCTTC
V: TRBV6-2/TRBV6-3; D: TRBD2; size: NA; J: TRBJ2-1; CDR3: CASSSGTSGTSSYNEQFF; DNA: TGTGCCAGCAGTTCCGGGACTAGCGGGACCAGCTCCTACAATGAGCAGTTCTTC
V: TRBV7-9; D: TRBD1; size: NA; J: TRBJ2-7; CDR3: CASSSGTGKQYF; DNA: TGTGCCAGCAGCTCCGGGACAGGCAAGCAGTACTTC
V: TRBV3-1/TRBV3-2; D: TRBD2; size: NA; J: TRBJ2-5; CDR3: CASSHYQRGRPGTQYF; DNA: TGTGCCAGCAGCCACTACCAGCGGGGGAGGCCAGGGACCCAGTACTTC
V: TRBV5-1; D: NA; size: NA; J: TRBJ1-1; CDR3: CASSLDHGLATEAFF; DNA: TGCGCCAGCAGCCTTGATCATGGACTAGCCACTGAAGCTTTCTTT